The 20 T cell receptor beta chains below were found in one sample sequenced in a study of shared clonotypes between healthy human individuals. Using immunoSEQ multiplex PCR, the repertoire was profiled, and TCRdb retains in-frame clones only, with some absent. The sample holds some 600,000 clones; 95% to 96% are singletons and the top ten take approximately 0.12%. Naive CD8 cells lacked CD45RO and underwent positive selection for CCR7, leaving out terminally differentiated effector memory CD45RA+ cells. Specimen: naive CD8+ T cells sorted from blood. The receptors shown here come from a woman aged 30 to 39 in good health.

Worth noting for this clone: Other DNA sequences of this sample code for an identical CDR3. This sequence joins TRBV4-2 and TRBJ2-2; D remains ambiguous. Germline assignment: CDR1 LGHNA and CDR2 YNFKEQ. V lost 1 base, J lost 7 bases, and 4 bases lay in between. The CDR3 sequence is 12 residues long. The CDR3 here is CASSQGSGELFF. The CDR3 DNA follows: TGTGCCAGCAGCCAAGGGAGCGGGGAGCTGTTTTTT.

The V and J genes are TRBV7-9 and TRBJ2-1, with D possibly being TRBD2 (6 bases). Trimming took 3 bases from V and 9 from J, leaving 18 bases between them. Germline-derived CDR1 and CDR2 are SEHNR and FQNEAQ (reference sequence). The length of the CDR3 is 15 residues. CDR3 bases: TGTGCCAGCAGCTTCCCGGCGCGGGATCGAGGTGAGCAGTTCTTC. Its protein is CASSFPARDRGEQFF.

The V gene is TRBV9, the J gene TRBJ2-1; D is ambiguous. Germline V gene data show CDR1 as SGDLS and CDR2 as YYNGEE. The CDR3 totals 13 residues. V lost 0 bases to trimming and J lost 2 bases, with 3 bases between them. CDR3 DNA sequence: TGTGCCAGCAGCGTAGAAACCTACAATGAGCAGTTCTTC. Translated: CASSVETYNEQFF.

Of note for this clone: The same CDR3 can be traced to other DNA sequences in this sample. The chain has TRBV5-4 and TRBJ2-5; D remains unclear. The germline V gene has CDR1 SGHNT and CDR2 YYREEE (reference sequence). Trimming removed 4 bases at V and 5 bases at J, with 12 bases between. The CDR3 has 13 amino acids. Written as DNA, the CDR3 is TGTGCCAGCAGCCCTGAGACCGGCGAGACCCAGTACTTC. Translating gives CASSPETGETQYF.

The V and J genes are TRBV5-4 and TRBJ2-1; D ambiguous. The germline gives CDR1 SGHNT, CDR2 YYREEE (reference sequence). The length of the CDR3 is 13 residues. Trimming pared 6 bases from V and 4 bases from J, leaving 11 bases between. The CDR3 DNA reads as TGTGCCAGCACCCCCCCGGGTTACAATGAGCAGTTCTTC. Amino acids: CASTPPGYNEQFF.

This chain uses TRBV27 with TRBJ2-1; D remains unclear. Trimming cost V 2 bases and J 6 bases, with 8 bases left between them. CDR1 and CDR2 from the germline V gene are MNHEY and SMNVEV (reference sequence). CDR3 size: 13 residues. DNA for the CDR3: TGTGCCAGCAGTTTAGATTGGTTCAATGAGCAGTTCTTC. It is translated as CASSLDWFNEQFF.

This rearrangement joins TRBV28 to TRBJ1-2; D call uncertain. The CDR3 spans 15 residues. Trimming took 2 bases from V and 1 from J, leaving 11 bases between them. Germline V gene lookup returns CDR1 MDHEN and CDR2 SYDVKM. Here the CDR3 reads CASSLRRALNYGYTF. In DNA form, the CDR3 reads TGTGCCAGCAGTTTAAGGAGGGCCCTTAACTATGGCTACACCTTC.

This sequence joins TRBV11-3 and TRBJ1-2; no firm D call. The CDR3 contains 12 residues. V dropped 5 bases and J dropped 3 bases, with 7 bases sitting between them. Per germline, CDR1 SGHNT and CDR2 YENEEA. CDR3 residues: CASSPWYYGYTF. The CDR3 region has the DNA TGTGCCAGCAGCCCCTGGTACTATGGCTACACCTTC.

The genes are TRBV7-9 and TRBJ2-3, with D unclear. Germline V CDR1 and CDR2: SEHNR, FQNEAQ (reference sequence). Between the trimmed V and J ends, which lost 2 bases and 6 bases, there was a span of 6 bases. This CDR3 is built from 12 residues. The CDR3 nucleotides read TGTGCCAGCAGCTTAATTGAGGATACGCAGTATTTT. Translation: CASSLIEDTQYF.

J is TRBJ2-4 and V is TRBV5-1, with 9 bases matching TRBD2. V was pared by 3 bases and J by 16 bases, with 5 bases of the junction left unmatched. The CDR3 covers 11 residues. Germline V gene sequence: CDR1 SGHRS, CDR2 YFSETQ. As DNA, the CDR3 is TGCGCCAGCAGCTCGCGGGAGGGCCTCTACTTC. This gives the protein CASSSREGLYF. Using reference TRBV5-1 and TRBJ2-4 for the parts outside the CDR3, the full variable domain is KAGVTQTPRYLIKTRGQQVTLSCSPISGHRSVSWYQQTPGQGLQFLFEYFSETQRNKGNFPGRFSGRQFSNSRSEMNVSTLELGDSALYLCASSSREGLYFGAGTRLSVL.

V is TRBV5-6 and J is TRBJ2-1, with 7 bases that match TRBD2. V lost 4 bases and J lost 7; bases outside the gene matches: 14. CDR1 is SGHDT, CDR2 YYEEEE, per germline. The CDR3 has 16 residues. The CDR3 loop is CASSAPSGTYINEQFF. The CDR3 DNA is TGTGCCAGCAGCGCCCCGAGCGGGACGTACATTAATGAGCAGTTCTTC.

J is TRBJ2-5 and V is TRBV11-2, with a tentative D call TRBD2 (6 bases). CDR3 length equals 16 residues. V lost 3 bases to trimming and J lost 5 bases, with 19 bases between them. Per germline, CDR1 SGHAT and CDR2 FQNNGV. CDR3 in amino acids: CASSFAPGGSRETQYF. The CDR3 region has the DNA TGTGCCAGCAGCTTCGCCCCCGGGGGTTCTAGGGAGACCCAGTACTTC.

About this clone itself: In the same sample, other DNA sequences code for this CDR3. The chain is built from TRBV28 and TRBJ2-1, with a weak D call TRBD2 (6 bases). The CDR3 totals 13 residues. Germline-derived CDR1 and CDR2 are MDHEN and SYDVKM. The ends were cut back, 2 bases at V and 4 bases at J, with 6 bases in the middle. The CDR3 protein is CASSLAGYNEQFF. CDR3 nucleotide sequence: TGTGCCAGCAGTTTAGCGGGGTACAATGAGCAGTTCTTC.

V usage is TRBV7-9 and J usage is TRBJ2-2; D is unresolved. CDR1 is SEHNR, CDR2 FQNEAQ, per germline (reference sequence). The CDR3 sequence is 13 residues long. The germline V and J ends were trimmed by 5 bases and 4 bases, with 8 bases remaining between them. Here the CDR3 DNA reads TGTGCCAGCAGCCAGCTCTCCACCGGGGAGCTGTTTTTT. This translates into CASSQLSTGELFF.

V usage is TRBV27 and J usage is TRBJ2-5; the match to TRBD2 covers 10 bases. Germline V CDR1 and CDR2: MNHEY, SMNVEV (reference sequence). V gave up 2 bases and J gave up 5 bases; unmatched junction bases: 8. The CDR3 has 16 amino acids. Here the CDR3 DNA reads TGTGCCAGCAGTTTAGCTAGCGGGAGTGGGTTGGAGACCCAGTACTTC. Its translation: CASSLASGSGLETQYF.

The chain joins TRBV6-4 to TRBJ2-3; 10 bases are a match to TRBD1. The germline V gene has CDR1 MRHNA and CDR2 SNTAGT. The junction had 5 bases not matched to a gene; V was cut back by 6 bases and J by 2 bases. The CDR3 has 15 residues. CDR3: CASSGTGAPTDTQYF. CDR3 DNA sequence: TGTGCCAGCAGCGGGACAGGGGCCCCCACAGATACGCAGTATTTT.

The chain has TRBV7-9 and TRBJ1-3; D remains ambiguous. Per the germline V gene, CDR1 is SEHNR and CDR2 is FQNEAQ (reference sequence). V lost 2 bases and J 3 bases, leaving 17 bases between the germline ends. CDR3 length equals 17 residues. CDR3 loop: CASSLFRRASYGNTIYF. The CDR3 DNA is TGTGCCAGCAGCTTATTTAGGAGGGCGAGTTATGGAAACACCATATATTTT.

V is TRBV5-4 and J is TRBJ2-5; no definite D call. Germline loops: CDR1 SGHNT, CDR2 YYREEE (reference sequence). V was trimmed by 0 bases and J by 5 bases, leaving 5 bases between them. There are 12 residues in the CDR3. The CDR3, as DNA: TGTGCCAGCAGCTTGGAAATGGAGACCCAGTACTTC. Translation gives CASSLEMETQYF.

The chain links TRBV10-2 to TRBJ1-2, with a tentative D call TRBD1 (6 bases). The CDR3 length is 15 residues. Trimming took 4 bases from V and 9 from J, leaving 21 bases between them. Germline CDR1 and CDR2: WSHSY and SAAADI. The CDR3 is CASSATLGARPSYTF. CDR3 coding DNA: TGCGCCAGCAGTGCCACCCTGGGGGCGCGGCCGAGCTACACCTTC.

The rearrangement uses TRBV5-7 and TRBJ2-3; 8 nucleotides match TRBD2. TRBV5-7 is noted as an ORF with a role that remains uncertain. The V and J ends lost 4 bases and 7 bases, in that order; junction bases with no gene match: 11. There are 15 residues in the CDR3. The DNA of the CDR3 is TGTGCCAGCAGCGCACGGGGACTAGAATTTAATACGCAGTATTTT. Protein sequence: CASSARGLEFNTQYF.